This TCR beta chain came from a study of T cell responses to AZD1222 COVID-19 vaccine. Study details: Combined were second doses at about 4 or about 12 weeks.

This table comes from immunoSEQ multiplex PCR, and its TCRdb copy is limited to in-frame clones, with some not included. The sample consists of around 140,000 clones, over 85% of them appearing once. Overall study results and limits: Nearly half of spike-specific TCRs reportedly target variant regions that are unmutated in the B.1.351 and B.1.1.7 variants. Two AZD1222 doses significantly raised spike-specific TCR breadth and depth over controls. The sample set comprised mostly white British donors with more females, and clonal diversity was possibly underestimated.

The CDR3 is 15 amino acids. Deletions cut 5 bases from V and 0 bases from J, with 14 bases between. The germline CDR1 and CDR2 sequences are MNHEY and SVGAGI. Of note for this clone: What it recognizes is unknown.

V gene TRBV6-5 combines with J gene TRBJ2-7; no clear D. The clonotype originates from an adult in good health. The sample in question was peripheral blood, obtained on day 0 of AZD1222 vaccination. CDR3 coding DNA: TGTGCCAGCAGTACATACAAGGGTCTCTCCTACGAGCAGTACTTC. Its translation: CASSTYKGLSYEQYF.